What follows describes a single TCR beta chain. Its matching antigen is unknown. Vbeta (60) and Jbeta (13) primers were used in the PCR. Assay used: immunoSEQ multiplex PCR; TCRdb lists only in-frame clones, some missing. The profile covers approximately 190,000 clones, with roughly four fifths appearing a single time and roughly 0.098% taken by the ten largest. These data are taken from a study of cytomegalovirus exposure and HLA in healthy donors. The overall study: Approximately 190 million T cells yielded 100 million or so unique TCR beta sequences in earlier analysis.

CDR1 LGHNA and CDR2 YSLEER come from the germline V gene. V shed 2 bases and J shed 8 bases, with 12 bases lying between them. The CDR3 contains 13 residues. Those who donated were healthy bone marrow donors. Study observations and caveats: The investigators catalogued 150 to 200 TCR beta chains as cytomegalovirus-associated. A link between a missense DCLRE1C variant and TCR beta V- and J-gene trimming emerged from a later analysis.

This TCR derives from a boy aged 2 to 9 in good health and CMV-seronegative. Specimen: PBMCs. The chain couples TRBV4-3 to TRBJ1-1; D is perhaps TRBD1 (6 bases). The CDR3 is CASSQKGGREAFF. CDR3 in DNA: TGCGCCAGCAGCCAAAAGGGGGGGAGGGAAGCTTTCTTT.